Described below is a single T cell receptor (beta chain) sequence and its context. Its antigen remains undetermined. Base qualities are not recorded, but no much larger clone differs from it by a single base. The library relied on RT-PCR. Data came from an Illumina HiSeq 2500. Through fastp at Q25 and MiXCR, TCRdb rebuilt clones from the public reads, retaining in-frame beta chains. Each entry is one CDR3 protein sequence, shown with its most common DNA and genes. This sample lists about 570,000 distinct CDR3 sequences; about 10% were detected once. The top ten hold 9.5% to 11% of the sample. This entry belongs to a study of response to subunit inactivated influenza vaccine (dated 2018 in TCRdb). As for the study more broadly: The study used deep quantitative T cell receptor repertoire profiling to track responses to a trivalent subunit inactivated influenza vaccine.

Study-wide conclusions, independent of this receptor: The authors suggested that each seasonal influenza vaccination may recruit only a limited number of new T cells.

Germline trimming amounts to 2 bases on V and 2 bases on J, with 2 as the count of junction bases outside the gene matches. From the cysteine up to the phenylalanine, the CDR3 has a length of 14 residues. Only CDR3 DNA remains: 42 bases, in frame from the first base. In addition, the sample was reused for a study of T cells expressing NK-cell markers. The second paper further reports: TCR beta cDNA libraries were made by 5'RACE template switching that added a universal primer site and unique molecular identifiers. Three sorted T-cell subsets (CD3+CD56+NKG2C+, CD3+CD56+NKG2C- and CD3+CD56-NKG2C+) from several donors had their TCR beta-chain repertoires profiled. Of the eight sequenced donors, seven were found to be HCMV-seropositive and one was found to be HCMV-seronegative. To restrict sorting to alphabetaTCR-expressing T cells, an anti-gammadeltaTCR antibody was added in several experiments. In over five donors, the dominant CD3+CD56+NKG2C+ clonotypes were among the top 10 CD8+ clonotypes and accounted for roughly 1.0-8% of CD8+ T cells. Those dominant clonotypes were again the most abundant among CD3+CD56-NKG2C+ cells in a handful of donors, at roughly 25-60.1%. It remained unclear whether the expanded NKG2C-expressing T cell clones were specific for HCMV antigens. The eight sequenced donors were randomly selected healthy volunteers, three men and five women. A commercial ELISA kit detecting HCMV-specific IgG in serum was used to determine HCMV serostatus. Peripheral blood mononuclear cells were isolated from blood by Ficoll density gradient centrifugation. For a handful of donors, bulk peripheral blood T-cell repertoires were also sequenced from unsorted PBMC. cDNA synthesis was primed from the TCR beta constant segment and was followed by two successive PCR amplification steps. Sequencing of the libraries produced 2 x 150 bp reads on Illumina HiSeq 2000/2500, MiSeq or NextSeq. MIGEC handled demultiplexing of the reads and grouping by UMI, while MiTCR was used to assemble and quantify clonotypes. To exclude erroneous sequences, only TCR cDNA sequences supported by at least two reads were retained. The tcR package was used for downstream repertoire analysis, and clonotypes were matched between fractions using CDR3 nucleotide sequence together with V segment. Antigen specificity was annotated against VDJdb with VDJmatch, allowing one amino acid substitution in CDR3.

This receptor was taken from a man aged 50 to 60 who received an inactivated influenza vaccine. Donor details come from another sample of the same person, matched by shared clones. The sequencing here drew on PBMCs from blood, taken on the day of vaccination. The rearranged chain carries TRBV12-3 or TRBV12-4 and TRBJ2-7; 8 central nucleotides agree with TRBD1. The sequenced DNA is TGTGCCAGCAGTTTAACAGGGGGTGCCTACGAGCAGTACTTC. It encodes CASSLTGGAYEQYF.